This TCR beta chain was found in a study of T cell responses to AZD1222 COVID-19 vaccine. Study observations and caveats: Repertoires were obtained solely post-peak T cell response. Donor demographics were predominantly white British with a female majority; clonal diversity may be underestimated. Just five to seven AZD1222 recipients tested seropositive at baseline. Reportedly, close to half of spike-specific TCRs are directed against unmutated variant regions.

Sequencing was performed with immunoSEQ multiplex PCR; in TCRdb, only in-frame clones are kept and a portion is missing. This table has about 130,000 clones, 93% appearing once. Remarks on this clone: The antigen is unknown.

From germline, CDR1 is SGHVS and CDR2 FNYEAQ. V lost 8 bases, J lost 3 bases, and 8 bases stayed unmatched. CDR3 length: 16 residues. This chain uses TRBV7-6 with TRBJ1-3, with 12 bases fitting TRBD1. The source material was peripheral blood, sampled on day 0 of AZD1222 vaccination. The source of this sequence is an adult in good health. The CDR3 protein is CASGGDRGLGGNTIYF. The CDR3 nucleotides are TGTGCCAGCGGCGGGGACAGGGGGCTTGGTGGAAACACCATATATTTT.